A single sample is the source of the 22 T cell receptor beta chains below, sequenced in a study of blood T cell repertoires in COVID-19. This table comes from immunoSEQ multiplex PCR, and its TCRdb copy is limited to in-frame clones, with some not included. This sample yields more than 110,000 clones, of which approximately 84% are seen a single time; approximately 6.6% belongs to the top ten. Sequenced material: peripheral blood. The receptors were gathered from a human donor in a cohort sampled during active COVID-19.

This CDR3 is CASSPGTGSTGGEKLFF. The CDR3 DNA sequence: TGCGCCAGCAGCCCCGGGACAGGTTCTACAGGAGGCGAAAAACTGTTTTTT. This chain uses TRBV5-1 with TRBJ1-4, with 8 bases lining up with TRBD1. V gave up 4 bases and J gave up 8 bases; unmatched junction bases: 16. Germline CDR1 SGHRS, CDR2 YFSETQ. The CDR3 is made up of 17 amino acids. The entire variable domain, with the rest obtained from reference TRBV5-1 and TRBJ1-4, is as follows: KAGVTQTPRYLIKTRGQQVTLSCSPISGHRSVSWYQQTPGQGLQFLFEYFSETQRNKGNFPGRFSGRQFSNSRSEMNVSTLELGDSALYLCASSPGTGSTGGEKLFFGSGTQLSVL.

The J gene is TRBJ1-4, the V gene TRBV5-1, with D uncertain. Germline assignment: CDR1 SGHRS and CDR2 YFSETQ. V gave up 2 bases and J gave up 3 bases, with 8 bases separating them. This CDR3 has 14 amino acids. CDR3 bases: TGCGCCAGCAGCTTTAGTAGTTCTAATGAAAAACTGTTTTTT. Residues: CASSFSSSNEKLFF.

The chain couples TRBV7-2 to TRBJ2-1; 9 bases fit TRBD2. This CDR3 has 14 residues. The V gene's germline CDR1 is SGHTA and CDR2 FQGNSA. J was trimmed by 5 bases and V by 6 bases; bases with no gene match: 5. The CDR3 DNA reads as TGTGCCAGCAGACTAGCGGGCACCAACAATGAGCAGTTCTTC. Its protein product is CASRLAGTNNEQFF.

This chain uses TRBV25-1 with TRBJ2-5, with 7 bases matching TRBD1. From germline, CDR1 is MGHDK and CDR2 SYGVNS. The CDR3 contains 12 residues. Trimming at V came to 9 bases and at J to 4 bases, leaving 5 bases not matched to a gene. The CDR3 region is CASGRGLETQYF. Written as DNA, the CDR3 is TGTGCCAGTGGCAGGGGGTTAGAGACCCAGTACTTC. Variable domain in full (rest from reference TRBV25-1 and TRBJ2-5): EADIYQTPRYLVIGTGKKITLECSQTMGHDKMYWYQQDPGMELHLIHYSYGVNSTEKGDLSSESTVSRIRTEHFPLTLESARPSHTSQYLCASGRGLETQYFGPGTRLLVL.

The rearrangement uses TRBV6-6 and TRBJ1-1; D is undetermined. The CDR3 contains 15 residues. Trimming stripped 9 bases from V and 1 base from J, with 18 bases between. The V gene's germline CDR1 is MNHNY and CDR2 SVGAGI (reference sequence). The DNA for the CDR3 is TGTGCCAGGACCCACTCTAGAGGGTGGAACACTGAAGCTTTCTTT. As protein: CARTHSRGWNTEAFF.

This clone was counted between two and nine times. The chain recombines TRBV30 with TRBJ1-6, with D maybe TRBD1 (6 bases). Deletions cut 4 bases from V and 7 bases from J, with 11 bases between. Germline CDR1 reads GTSNPN; CDR2 reads SVGIG (reference sequence). The CDR3 totals 13 residues. In DNA, the CDR3 is TGTGCCTGGACCGGGACAAGGAATTCACCCCTCCACTTT. This translates into CAWTGTRNSPLHF.

The rearrangement joins TRBV19 to TRBJ1-4; the D is unclear. With 7 bases removed from V and 1 base from J, the gap between germline ends came to 13 bases. Germline V gives CDR1 LNHDA, CDR2 SQIVND (reference sequence). The CDR3 length is 15 residues. CDR3 nucleotide sequence: TGTGCCAGTACCGGAAACGGAGGAACTAATGAAAAACTGTTTTTT. This gives the protein CASTGNGGTNEKLFF. The entire variable domain, with the rest obtained from reference TRBV19 and TRBJ1-4, is as follows: DGGITQSPKYLFRKEGQNVTLSCEQNLNHDAMYWYRQDPGQGLRLIYYSQIVNDFQKGDIAEGYSVSREKKESFPLTVTSAQKNPTAFYLCASTGNGGTNEKLFFGSGTQLSVL.

CDR3 loop: CAASGGQETQYF. Here the CDR3 DNA reads TGTGCCGCTTCAGGGGGGCAAGAGACCCAGTACTTC. This chain uses TRBV15 with TRBJ2-5; D perhaps matches TRBD1 (7 bases). The length of the CDR3 is 12 residues. Germline V gene lookup returns CDR1 LNHNV and CDR2 YYDKDF (reference sequence). The V end was cut by 11 bases, the J end by 2 bases, with 12 bases between.

As DNA, the CDR3 is TGTGCCAGCAGAGTAGGACAGGGGGTCCGCTCTGGAAACACCATATATTTT. Translating gives CASRVGQGVRSGNTIYF. The chain combines TRBV11-2 with TRBJ1-3; TRBD1 matches at 10 bases. The CDR3 contains 17 residues. Per the germline V gene, CDR1 is SGHAT and CDR2 is FQNNGV. V trimming: 6 bases; J trimming: 0 bases; junction bases outside the gene matches: 8.

The chain recombines TRBV14 with TRBJ1-1, with a possible D match to TRBD1 (6 bases). This CDR3 has 16 residues. Trimming shortened V by 0 bases and J by 4 bases, and 15 bases separated the two germline ends. Germline CDR1 and CDR2: SGHDN and FVKESK. The CDR3 region is CASSQEGTPKGTEAFF. The CDR3 DNA reads as TGTGCCAGCAGCCAAGAGGGGACACCTAAGGGCACTGAAGCTTTCTTT. Supplemented by reference TRBV14 and TRBJ1-1, the full variable domain reads EAGVTQFPSHSVIEKGQTVTLRCDPISGHDNLYWYRRVMGKEIKFLLHFVKESKQDESGMPNNRFLAERTGGTYSTLKVQPAELEDSGVYFCASSQEGTPKGTEAFFGQGTRLTVV.

This chain uses TRBV9 with TRBJ1-4; D is ambiguous. Trimming left V 0 bases short and J 3 bases short, with 9 bases between. From germline, CDR1 is SGDLS and CDR2 YYNGEE. The CDR3 totals 15 residues. This CDR3 is CASSVAGSANEKLFF. The CDR3 nucleotides are TGTGCCAGCAGCGTAGCGGGGTCGGCTAATGAAAAACTGTTTTTT.

The chain combines TRBV19 with TRBJ1-5; D is uncertain. The CDR3 is 15 residues long. Per germline, CDR1 LNHDA and CDR2 SQIVND (reference sequence). V was trimmed by 3 bases and J by 2 bases, leaving 11 bases between them. Written as DNA, the CDR3 is TGTGCCAGTAGTATTTTGGGCCAGGGCAATCAGCCCCAGCATTTT. Translation gives CASSILGQGNQPQHF.

V is TRBV28 and J is TRBJ2-1; TRBD1 matches 7 bases. Germline CDR1 reads MDHEN; CDR2 reads SYDVKM. With V trimmed by 9 bases and J by 5 bases, 16 bases remained unmatched. CDR3 length equals 16 residues. CDR3 DNA: TGTGCCAGTCTTAGGGAGCGCCCGGGACAGAACAATGAGCAGTTCTTC. Amino acid sequence: CASLRERPGQNNEQFF.

The chain recombines TRBV27 with TRBJ2-1, with 7 bases fitting TRBD1. Trimming took 6 bases from V and 8 from J; bases not matched to a gene: 10. Germline CDR1 reads MNHEY; CDR2 reads SMNVEV (reference sequence). The CDR3 extends over 14 amino acids. The CDR3 DNA reads as TGTGCCAGCAGCCGGGACAGAGGATTCTATGAGCAGTTCTTC. Translation: CASSRDRGFYEQFF.

This rearrangement joins TRBV19 to TRBJ1-5; unclear D gene. The V gene's germline CDR1 is LNHDA and CDR2 SQIVND (reference sequence). There are 13 residues in the CDR3. V lost 5 bases, J lost 0 bases, and 5 bases lay in between. The CDR3 DNA reads TGTGCCAGTAGTCAGGATAGCAATCAGCCCCAGCATTTT. This translates into CASSQDSNQPQHF.

This clone has only one observation. This chain connects TRBV6-6 to TRBJ2-4; no firm D call. CDR1 is MNHNY and CDR2 is SVGAGI in the germline V gene (reference sequence). Trimming took off 6 bases at V and 5 bases at J, with 8 bases between the two ends. This CDR3 is built from 12 residues. CDR3 bases: TGTGCCAGCAGCGTGCCAGAAAACATTCAGTACTTC. Protein sequence: CASSVPENIQYF.

This chain links TRBV15 with TRBJ1-2; 8 bases map to TRBD1. The CDR3 extends over 16 amino acids. Trimming removed 1 base from V and 2 bases from J; junction bases left unmatched: 6. Per germline, CDR1 LNHNV and CDR2 YYDKDF (reference sequence). CDR3: CATSRAGGRENYGYTF. CDR3 DNA sequence: TGTGCCACCAGCAGAGCAGGGGGCAGGGAGAACTATGGCTACACCTTC.

The chain is built from TRBV9 and TRBJ1-2; D not resolved. The germline V gene has CDR1 SGDLS and CDR2 YYNGEE. The CDR3 consists of 15 residues. V lost 0 bases, J lost 8 bases, and 17 bases lay in between. CDR3 in amino acids: CASSVEVGGSDGYTF. The CDR3 DNA follows: TGTGCCAGCAGCGTAGAGGTGGGAGGGTCAGACGGCTACACCTTC.

This clone was observed a few times. The chain recombines TRBV6-2 or TRBV6-3 with TRBJ1-1; 7 nucleotides align to TRBD1. Looked up from germline, CDR1 is MNHEY and CDR2 is SVGEGT. J was trimmed by 8 bases and V by 0 bases; bases with no gene match: 3. The CDR3 runs 13 residues. The CDR3, as DNA: TGTGCCAGCAGTTACTCCGGGACAGCCGAAGCTTTCTTT. Translated, it gives CASSYSGTAEAFF.

The chain couples TRBV5-4 to TRBJ1-3, with D perhaps TRBD1 (5 bases). Per the germline V gene, CDR1 is SGHNT and CDR2 is YYREEE (reference sequence). Trimming left V 0 bases short and J 0 bases short, with 16 bases between. The CDR3 contains 18 residues. This CDR3 reads CASSLAGRRGASGNTIYF. Written as DNA, the CDR3 is TGTGCCAGCAGCTTGGCAGGGAGGAGGGGAGCCTCTGGAAACACCATATATTTT.

The V and J genes are TRBV4-1 and TRBJ2-2, with D maybe TRBD1 (6 bases). The CDR3 contains 17 residues. From germline, CDR1 is MGHRA and CDR2 YSYEKL. V was shortened by 0 bases and J by 0 bases, with 11 bases between the two germline ends. The CDR3 region is CASSQDGPGANTGELFF. The DNA of the CDR3 is TGCGCCAGCAGCCAAGACGGGCCAGGGGCGAACACCGGGGAGCTGTTTTTT.

CDR3 DNA sequence: TGCGCCAGCAGTGAAAACTCCGGGGAAAAACTGTTTTTT. It specifies CASSENSGEKLFF. The V gene is TRBV10-2, the J gene TRBJ1-4; no clear D gene. Trimming removed 3 bases from V and 8 bases from J, with 10 bases in between. The CDR3 sequence is 13 residues long. Germline CDR1 and CDR2: WSHSY and SAAADI.